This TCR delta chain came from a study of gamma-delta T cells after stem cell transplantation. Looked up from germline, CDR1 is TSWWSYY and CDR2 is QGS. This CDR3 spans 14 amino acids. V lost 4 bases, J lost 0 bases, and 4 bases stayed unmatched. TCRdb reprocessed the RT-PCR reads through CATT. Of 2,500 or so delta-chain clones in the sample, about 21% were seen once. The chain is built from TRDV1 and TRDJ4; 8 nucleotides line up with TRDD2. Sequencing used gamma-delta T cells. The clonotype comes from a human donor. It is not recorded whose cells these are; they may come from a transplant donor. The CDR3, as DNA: TGTGCTCTTGGGGCCGGCCTTCCTACCAGACCCCTGATCTTT. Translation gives CALGAGLPTRPLIF.